These 27 T cell receptor beta chains originate from one sample sequenced in a study of T cells after posttransplantation cyclophosphamide. The repertoire was sequenced with immunoSEQ multiplex PCR; TCRdb's copy has only in-frame clones and lacks some. The table has 30,000 to 40,000 clones, about 87% seen once. Sequencing was performed on PBMCs. These receptors were taken from a woman between 40 and 50 years old with a blood cancer, CMV-positive, and with a related stem cell donor.

V gene TRBV5-6 combines with J gene TRBJ1-3, with 8 positions matching TRBD1. After removal of 2 bases from V and 4 bases from J, the junction contained 8 bases not matched to a gene. The CDR3 contains 16 residues. Looked up from germline, CDR1 is SGHDT and CDR2 is YYEEEE. CDR3 nucleotide sequence: TGTGCCAGCAGCTTAAACAGGGGGGTGCGAGGAAACACCATATATTTT. As protein: CASSLNRGVRGNTIYF.

V usage is TRBV5-4 and J usage is TRBJ1-5; no clear D. CDR3 length: 12 amino acids. CDR1 and CDR2 (germline): SGHNT, YYREEE (reference sequence). Trimming took off 5 bases at V and 8 bases at J, with 11 bases between the two ends. The DNA of the CDR3 is TGTGCCAGCAGTTTCGAGGGTGAGCCCCAGCATTTT. Its translation: CASSFEGEPQHF.

The genes are TRBV29-1 and TRBJ2-5; 11 bases map to TRBD2. Germline CDR1 reads SQVTM; CDR2 reads ANQGSEA. CDR3 length: 15 residues. The J segment lost 5 bases and the V segment lost 7 bases, leaving 12 bases of the junction unmatched. Written as DNA, the CDR3 is TGCAGCGCCATTCCGACTAGCGGGGTTGAGGAGACCCAGTACTTC. Translated: CSAIPTSGVEETQYF.

This chain uses TRBV6-5 with TRBJ2-2, with D perhaps matching TRBD1 (6 bases). Trimming cost V 4 bases and J 4 bases, with 10 bases left between them. Germline CDR1 reads MNHEY; CDR2 reads SVGAGI. The CDR3 length is 14 residues. CDR3 protein: CASSFGTLTGELFF. DNA for the CDR3: TGTGCCAGCAGTTTCGGGACACTCACCGGGGAGCTGTTTTTT.

This sequence joins TRBV28 and TRBJ1-3; TRBD1 agrees at 7 bases. Germline V gives CDR1 MDHEN, CDR2 SYDVKM. The trim removed 6 bases at V and 0 bases at J, leaving 8 bases unmatched. The CDR3 contains 16 residues. The CDR3: CASSGQVPGSGNTIYF. In nucleotides, the CDR3 is TGTGCCAGCAGCGGACAGGTCCCTGGCTCTGGAAACACCATATATTTT. Full variable domain (outside the CDR3, taken from reference TRBV28 and TRBJ1-3): DVKVTQSSRYLVKRTGEKVFLECVQDMDHENMFWYRQDPGLGLRLIYFSYDVKMKEKGDIPEGYSVSREKKERFSLILESASTNQTSMYLCASSGQVPGSGNTIYFGEGSWLTVV.

The genes are TRBV9 and TRBJ1-1; 7 positions match TRBD1. The CDR3 loop spans 16 amino acids. The V and J ends lost 4 bases and 0 bases, in that order; junction bases with no gene match: 9. Germline CDR1 and CDR2: SGDLS and YYNGEE. This CDR3 reads CASSIRDSLMNTEAFF. CDR3 nucleotide sequence: TGTGCCAGCAGCATACGGGACAGCTTAATGAACACTGAAGCTTTCTTT.

In its sample, this clone was seen a few times. This chain uses TRBV2 with TRBJ1-2, with a weak D call TRBD1 (6 bases). Germline V gives CDR1 SNHLY, CDR2 FYNNEI. This CDR3 is built from 14 residues. The V gene lost 7 bases and the J gene lost 3 bases, with 15 bases spanning the gap. The CDR3 nucleotides read TGTGCCAGCAACCTCAGGACAGCTCACTATGGCTACACCTTC. This translates into CASNLRTAHYGYTF.

The chain recombines TRBV6-5 with TRBJ1-4; possible D gene TRBD1, 5 bases. CDR1 and CDR2 (germline): MNHEY, SVGAGI. Between the trimmed V and J ends, which lost 2 bases and 0 bases, there was a span of 7 bases. The CDR3 extends over 15 amino acids. The CDR3, as DNA: TGTGCCAGCAGTTACCAACAGGCAACTAATGAAAAACTGTTTTTT. Encoded protein: CASSYQQATNEKLFF.

This chain links TRBV5-1 with TRBJ1-1, with D perhaps TRBD1 (6 bases). The CDR3 runs 14 residues. V lost 4 bases to trimming and J lost 4 bases, with 14 bases between them. Germline V gene sequence: CDR1 SGHRS, CDR2 YFSETQ. The CDR3 is CASSGTGLLTEAFF. CDR3 nucleotide sequence: TGCGCCAGCAGCGGTACAGGGCTACTCACTGAAGCTTTCTTT.

The rearrangement links TRBV7-3 to TRBJ2-7; perhaps TRBD1 as D (5 bases). The CDR3 runs to 13 residues. The germline gives CDR1 SGHTA, CDR2 FQGTGA. V was pared by 1 base and J by 3 bases, with 7 bases between. CDR3 bases: TGTGCCAGCAGCTTAAGCCAGGGCTACGAGCAGTACTTC. Translation: CASSLSQGYEQYF.

The chain links TRBV7-2 to TRBJ2-2, with D maybe TRBD2 (6 bases). CDR1 is SGHTA and CDR2 is FQGNSA in the germline V gene. This CDR3 spans 15 amino acids. V was clipped by 3 bases and J by 1 base, with 9 bases between them. The DNA of the CDR3 is TGTGCCAGCAGCTTTCTCGGGGGGAACACCGGGGAGCTGTTTTTT. Translating gives CASSFLGGNTGELFF.

This clone was detected only a few times. Distinct nucleotide sequences in the sample also encode this CDR3. The J gene is TRBJ1-1, the V gene TRBV10-3; D remains ambiguous. V lost 0 bases, J lost 4 bases, and 9 bases lay in between. The CDR3 extends over 14 amino acids. Germline loops: CDR1 ENHRY, CDR2 SYGVKD. The DNA of the CDR3 is TGTGCCATCAGTGAGTCGCGAGAGGCCACTGAAGCTTTCTTT. Residues: CAISESREATEAFF.

V usage is TRBV11-2 and J usage is TRBJ2-3, with TRBD1 as a possible D gene (6 bases). Germline V gene data show CDR1 as SGHAT and CDR2 as FQNNGV. V lost 2 bases to trimming and J lost 0 bases, with 9 bases between them. The CDR3 extends over 15 amino acids. The CDR3: CASSLTGWSTDTQYF. The DNA for the CDR3 is TGTGCCAGCAGCTTAACAGGGTGGAGCACAGATACGCAGTATTTT.

The J gene is TRBJ1-2, the V gene TRBV5-4; D is perhaps TRBD1 (6 bases). Germline V gene lookup returns CDR1 SGHNT and CDR2 YYREEE (reference sequence). V was cut by 2 bases and J by 4 bases, with 15 bases left in between. The CDR3 is 15 amino acids. The CDR3 protein is CASSLQGEILYGYTF. CDR3 sequence (DNA): TGTGCCAGCAGCTTACAGGGAGAAATTCTCTATGGCTACACCTTC.

The chain carries TRBV11-3 and TRBJ1-3; possible D gene TRBD1, 6 bases. Germline CDR1 and CDR2: SGHNT and YENEEA. This CDR3 has 19 amino acids. Trimming removed 2 bases from V and 0 bases from J, with 20 bases in between. This CDR3 is CASSLNDRNQPDSGNTIYF. The CDR3 coding sequence is TGTGCCAGCAGCTTAAACGACAGGAACCAACCCGACTCTGGAAACACCATATATTTT.

The chain joins TRBV14 to TRBJ1-6, with D hard to call. The CDR3 spans 14 residues. V was shortened by 0 bases and J by 6 bases, with 6 bases between the two germline ends. Germline-derived CDR1 and CDR2 are SGHDN and FVKESK. Here the CDR3 DNA reads TGTGCCAGCAGCCAAGAAGCGGGTAATTCACCCCTCCACTTT. It yields the protein CASSQEAGNSPLHF.

The J gene is TRBJ1-2, the V gene TRBV28; 8 bases map to TRBD1. Trimming at V came to 6 bases and at J to 5 bases, leaving 17 bases not matched to a gene. The CDR3 sequence is 17 residues long. In germline, CDR1 is MDHEN, CDR2 SYDVKM. Here the CDR3 reads CASRYNDDRGWGYGYTF. CDR3 nucleotide sequence: TGTGCCAGCAGATACAACGACGACAGGGGATGGGGATATGGCTACACCTTC.

The chain links TRBV4-1 to TRBJ2-5; 10 positions match TRBD2. V trimming: 3 bases; J trimming: 7 bases; junction bases outside the gene matches: 14. Germline CDR1 MGHRA, CDR2 YSYEKL. The CDR3 covers 17 residues. Written as DNA, the CDR3 is TGCGCCAGCAGCCATCCCGGCGTCGGGACTAGCGACGGGACCCAGTACTTC. It encodes CASSHPGVGTSDGTQYF.

The chain couples TRBV4-1 to TRBJ1-2; TRBD1 aligns across 7 bases. J was trimmed by 10 bases and V by 0 bases; bases with no gene match: 14. Germline CDR1 is MGHRA and CDR2 is YSYEKL. The CDR3 spans 16 residues. This chain's CDR3 is CASSQEVMGDRTDYTF. The CDR3 region has the DNA TGCGCCAGCAGCCAAGAAGTTATGGGGGACAGAACTGACTACACCTTC.

The V and J genes are TRBV19 and TRBJ1-5; 9 bases map to TRBD1. CDR3 length: 18 amino acids. Losses at the gene ends were 6 bases for V and 2 bases for J; bases not matched to a gene: 14. CDR1 LNHDA and CDR2 SQIVND come from the germline V gene (reference sequence). The CDR3 nucleotides are TGTGCCAGTAGGACCGGGGGACAGGGTAATATTGGCAATCAGCCCCAGCATTTT. The encoded protein is CASRTGGQGNIGNQPQHF.

This clone was detected only a few times. V and J are TRBV11-2 and TRBJ1-5; a possible D gene is TRBD1 (6 bases). The V gene lost 3 bases and the J gene lost 0 bases, with 9 bases spanning the gap. Germline V lookup: CDR1 SGHAT, CDR2 FQNNGV. The CDR3 spans 15 residues. CDR3 loop: CASSLGHLSNQPQHF. CDR3 nucleotides: TGTGCCAGCAGCTTGGGACACCTTAGCAATCAGCCCCAGCATTTT.

The chain couples TRBV21-1 to TRBJ2-5; TRBD2, the table's D call, lacks a check against the DNA. The J call may be incorrect, as the DNA end agrees better with TRBJ2-7. TRBV21-1 is tagged as a pseudogene. The CDR3 runs to 16 residues. As DNA, the CDR3 is TGTGCCAGCAGCAAAGGGACTAGCGGGGGCCTCTACGAGCAGTACTTC. It translates to CASSKGTSGGLYEQYF.

The chain joins TRBV4-1 to TRBJ1-4; 7 bases are a match to TRBD1. Germline lookup yields CDR1 MGHRA and CDR2 YSYEKL. The CDR3 runs to 16 residues. V lost 0 bases, J lost 11 bases, and 12 bases stayed unmatched. Here the CDR3 DNA reads TGCGCCAGCAGCCAAGAACCCGGGACAGTCTCTCGGAAACTGTTTTTT. Protein: CASSQEPGTVSRKLFF.

The rearrangement links TRBV27 to TRBJ2-7; 11 bases align to TRBD1. V lost 5 bases to trimming and J lost 6 bases; unmatched junction nucleotides: 3. CDR3 length: 13 residues. In germline, CDR1 is MNHEY, CDR2 SMNVEV (reference sequence). The CDR3 loop reads CASSLGTGGEQYF. The CDR3 bases are TGTGCCAGCAGTCTCGGGACAGGGGGCGAGCAGTACTTC.

This rearrangement joins TRBV11-2 to TRBJ2-1; a weak D match, TRBD2 (6 bases). Germline V gives CDR1 SGHAT, CDR2 FQNNGV. Trimming took 6 bases from V and 7 from J, leaving 16 bases between them. This CDR3 is built from 14 residues. As DNA, the CDR3 is TGTGCCAGCAGTTCGCTGGCGGGGATTAATGAGCAGTTCTTC. Translated: CASSSLAGINEQFF. Full variable domain (rest looked up from reference TRBV11-2 and TRBJ2-1): EAGVAQSPRYKIIEKRQSVAFWCNPISGHATLYWYQQILGQGPKLLIQFQNNGVVDDSQLPKDRFSAERLKGVDSTLKIQPAKLEDSAVYLCASSSLAGINEQFFGPGTRLTVL.

This clone was counted a single time. The genes are TRBV4-3 and TRBJ1-6; 10 bases line up with TRBD1. Germline lookup yields CDR1 LGHNA and CDR2 YSLEER. CDR3 length: 15 residues. Germline trimming cut 0 bases from V and 7 bases from J; bases unmatched to any gene: 0. The CDR3 sequence: CASSQEGQGNSPLHF. CDR3 in DNA: TGCGCCAGCAGCCAAGAGGGACAGGGGAATTCACCCCTCCACTTT.

This clone has a single count. This chain links TRBV4-1 with TRBJ2-1, with a tentative D call TRBD2 (5 bases). The germline CDR1 and CDR2 sequences are MGHRA and YSYEKL. Trimming removed 0 bases at V and 3 bases at J, with 12 bases between. This CDR3 is 16 amino acids long. The DNA of the CDR3 is TGCGCCAGCAGCCAAGATAAGGACTCTGACTACAATGAGCAGTTCTTC. This gives the protein CASSQDKDSDYNEQFF.